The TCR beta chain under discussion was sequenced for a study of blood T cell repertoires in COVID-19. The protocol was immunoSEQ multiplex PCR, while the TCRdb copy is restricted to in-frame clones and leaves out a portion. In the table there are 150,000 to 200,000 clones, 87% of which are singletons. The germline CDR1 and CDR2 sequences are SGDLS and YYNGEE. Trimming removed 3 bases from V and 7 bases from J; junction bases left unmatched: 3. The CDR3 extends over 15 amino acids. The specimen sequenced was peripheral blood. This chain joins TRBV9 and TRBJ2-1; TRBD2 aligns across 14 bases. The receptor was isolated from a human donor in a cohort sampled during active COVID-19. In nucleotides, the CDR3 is TGTGCCAGCAGCGGACTAGCGGGGGGGCCAAATGAGCAGTTCTTC. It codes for CASSGLAGGPNEQFF.